The clone carrying this TCR beta chain was counted once. Its antigen is undetermined. TCRdb reanalysed the 5' RACE reads using MiXCR and keeps one entry per CDR3 protein. The sample shows around 420,000 distinct CDR3 sequences, about 24% of them seen only once. This CDR3 has 14 residues. With 4 bases removed from V and 6 bases from J, the gap between germline ends came to 13 bases. Germline V lookup: CDR1 ENHRY, CDR2 SYGVKD. The sample originates from a study of T-cell memory formation after mild COVID-19. Study outcomes and limitations: The authors did not confirm SARS-CoV-2 specificity of second-wave clones peaking day 37. For contracting clones, CD4+ ones sat mainly in CM and EM, CD8+ in EMRA.

The TCR was taken from an adult woman who had mild COVID-19 (a few samples of this study predate the infection). Cell type and time point are not known. Sequencing input: PBMCs or a T cell subset sorted from them (not recorded which). V and J are TRBV10-3 and TRBJ2-4; D is unresolved. The CDR3 DNA sequence: TGTGCCATCAGTGTGGACGGGTTGGGAAACATTCAGTACTTC. Translating it yields CAISVDGLGNIQYF.